The 6 T cell receptor beta chains below were found in one sample sequenced in a study of T cell responses to AZD1222 COVID-19 vaccine (dated by TCRdb to 2020 to 2023). In the paper's terms, the time point label means: baseline before first vaccination. Receptor amplification or capture employed the immunoSEQ multiplex PCR assay. TCRdb obtained this table from immuneACCESS and retained in-frame rearrangements with V and J assigned. These tables miss some clones; where compared with another copy, unresolved V genes account for less than half of the shortfall, and the remainder is unexplained. This sample gives some 62,000 clones in total; 76% of them show up just once. Roughly an eighth of the sample goes to the ten largest clones. Sequenced here: peripheral blood, sampled on day 0 of AZD1222 vaccination. The receptor source for this set is an adult in good health.

J is TRBJ1-2 and V is TRBV7-3; 9 bases are a match to TRBD1. The CDR3 extends over 15 amino acids. Unmatched junction bases numbered 8, after V lost 5 bases and J lost 4 bases. Germline CDR1 reads SGHTA; CDR2 reads FQGTGA. CDR3 in amino acids: CASSPSGTGTYGYTF. In DNA form, the CDR3 reads TGTGCCAGCAGCCCCTCCGGGACAGGGACCTATGGCTACACCTTC.

CDR3 sequence reads: CASSFGQTPEQYF. CDR3 DNA: TGTGCCAGCAGCTTTGGACAGACGCCCGAGCAGTACTTC. The J gene is TRBJ2-7, the V gene TRBV7-2, with TRBD1 as a possible D gene (6 bases). The CDR3 spans 13 residues. Trimming removed 3 bases from V and 6 bases from J, with 12 bases in between. Germline loops: CDR1 SGHTA, CDR2 FQGNSA. Full variable domain (missing parts from reference TRBV7-2 and TRBJ2-7): GAGVSQSPSNKVTEKGKDVELRCDPISGHTALYWYRQSLGQGLEFLIYFQGNSAPDKSGLPSDRFSAERTGGSVSTLTIQRTQQEDSAVYLCASSFGQTPEQYFGPGTRLTVT.

The chain employs TRBV7-9 and TRBJ2-4; TRBD1 matches 8 bases. The length of the CDR3 is 17 residues. Trimming took 5 bases from V and 1 from J; bases not matched to a gene: 10. Germline V lookup: CDR1 SEHNR, CDR2 FQNEAQ (reference sequence). Written as DNA, the CDR3 is TGTGCCAGCAGCCGCGAACAGGGGGGCGGGGCCAAAAACATTCAGTACTTC. Protein sequence: CASSREQGGGAKNIQYF.

The gene calls are TRBV28 and TRBJ1-2; 8 nucleotides line up with TRBD1. Germline trimming cut 3 bases from V and 3 bases from J; bases unmatched to any gene: 6. From germline, CDR1 is MDHEN and CDR2 SYDVKM. CDR3 length: 15 amino acids. CDR3 nucleotides: TGTGCCAGCAGTTTCGCAGGGGGCGCCGACTATGGCTACACCTTC. Protein product: CASSFAGGADYGYTF.

V and J are TRBV25-1 and TRBJ2-7; TRBD1 might be the D (6 bases). V was trimmed by 5 bases and J by 4 bases, leaving 9 bases between them. CDR3 length: 12 residues. Germline V lookup: CDR1 MGHDK, CDR2 SYGVNS. In nucleotides, the CDR3 is TGTGCCAGCAGTCTAACAGGGTACGAGCAGTACTTC. Translation: CASSLTGYEQYF.

The chain uses TRBV7-3 and TRBJ1-1, with TRBD1 matching over 7 bases. The germline V gene encodes CDR1 SGHTA and CDR2 FQGTGA. This CDR3 is built from 13 residues. With 6 bases clipped from V and 4 bases from J, the junction kept 5 bases outside the gene matches. DNA of the CDR3: TGTGCCAGCAGTTTGGGACAGAGCACTGAAGCTTTCTTT. Its protein product is CASSLGQSTEAFF.